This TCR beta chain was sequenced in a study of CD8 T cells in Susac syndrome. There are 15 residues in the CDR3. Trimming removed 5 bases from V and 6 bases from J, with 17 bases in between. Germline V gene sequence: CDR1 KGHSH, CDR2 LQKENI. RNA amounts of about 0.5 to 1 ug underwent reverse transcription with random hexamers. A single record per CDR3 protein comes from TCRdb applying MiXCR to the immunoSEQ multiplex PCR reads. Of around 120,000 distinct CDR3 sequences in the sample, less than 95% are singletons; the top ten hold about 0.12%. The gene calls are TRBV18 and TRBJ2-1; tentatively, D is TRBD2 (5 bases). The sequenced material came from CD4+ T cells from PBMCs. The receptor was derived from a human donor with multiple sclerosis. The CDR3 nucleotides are TGTGCCAGCTCAATTAGCGAGGGAAGCCTCAATGAGCAGTTCTTC. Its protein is CASSISEGSLNEQFF.